Below, 16 T cell receptor beta chains from the same sample are listed, as sequenced in a study of blood T cell repertoires in COVID-19. Produced via immunoSEQ multiplex PCR; TCRdb's table is partial and in-frame only. The table records 25,000 to 30,000 clones, about 80% of them present only once. The sequencing input was peripheral blood. The source is a man between 65 and 79 years old with acute or convalescent COVID-19.

The genes are TRBV27 and TRBJ2-2, with 10 bases aligning to TRBD1. CDR1 and CDR2 from the germline V gene are MNHEY and SMNVEV (reference sequence). With V trimmed by 6 bases and J by 4 bases, 2 bases remained unmatched. This CDR3 has 14 residues. In DNA, the CDR3 is TGTGCCAGCAGATGGACAGGGGGCACCGGGGAGCTGTTTTTT. This gives the protein CASRWTGGTGELFF.

The V and J genes are TRBV24-1 and TRBJ1-5, with D possibly matching TRBD1 (5 bases). The length of the CDR3 is 16 residues. In germline, CDR1 is KGHDR, CDR2 SFDVKD. V was clipped by 3 bases and J by 1 base, with 12 bases between them. CDR3 loop: CATSDGGRSSNQPQHF. The CDR3 nucleotides are TGTGCCACCAGTGATGGGGGGAGGTCGAGCAATCAGCCCCAGCATTTT.

The chain combines TRBV7-3 with TRBJ2-1; maybe TRBD2 (6 bases). Germline CDR1 reads SGHTA; CDR2 reads FQGTGA. This CDR3 region has 13 residues. V lost 6 bases to trimming and J lost 6 bases, with 12 bases between them. As DNA, the CDR3 is TGTGCCAGCAGGGCGGGGAACGGCAATGAGCAGTTCTTC. Translated, it gives CASRAGNGNEQFF.

This CDR3 is CASSLGRGYEQYF. DNA of the CDR3: TGTGCCAGCAGCTTAGGCAGGGGATACGAGCAGTACTTC. This sequence joins TRBV11-3 and TRBJ2-7, with D perhaps matching TRBD1 (6 bases). Germline V gives CDR1 SGHNT, CDR2 YENEEA. V shed 1 base and J shed 4 bases, with 8 bases lying between them. The CDR3 has 13 amino acids.

The genes are TRBV5-8 and TRBJ1-2; D is unclear. CDR3 length equals 11 residues. The germline V gene encodes CDR1 SGHTS and CDR2 YDEGEE. V was trimmed by 0 bases and J by 7 bases, leaving 4 bases between them. The CDR3 nucleotides are TGTGCCAGCAGCTTGGATAGTGGCTACACCTTC. Translated, it gives CASSLDSGYTF.

The gene calls are TRBV29-1 and TRBJ1-5; no firm D call. Germline CDR1 and CDR2: SQVTM and ANQGSEA. The CDR3 consists of 13 residues. The ends were cut back, 5 bases at V and 2 bases at J, with 10 bases in the middle. CDR3 DNA: TGCAGCGTTTATCTGGGAGGCAATCAGCCCCAGCATTTT. It is translated as CSVYLGGNQPQHF.

The chain has TRBV28 and TRBJ1-4; 7 bases are shared with TRBD1. This CDR3 comprises 14 residues. Germline V gene sequence: CDR1 MDHEN, CDR2 SYDVKM. V lost 6 bases, J lost 7 bases, and 8 bases stayed unmatched. Here the CDR3 DNA reads TGTGCCAGCAGCCCGGGACAGAGTATTGAAAAACTGTTTTTT. It is translated as CASSPGQSIEKLFF.

The CDR3 region is CASSPSVQGDGYTF. CDR3 DNA sequence: TGTGCCAGCTCACCTTCGGTACAGGGAGATGGCTACACCTTC. This sequence joins TRBV18 and TRBJ1-2; D may be TRBD1 (6 bases). The CDR3 length is 14 residues. CDR1 is KGHSH, CDR2 LQKENI, per germline. The V gene lost 3 bases and the J gene lost 6 bases, with 14 bases spanning the gap.

The CDR3 sequence: CASSRDSIQETQYF. The CDR3, as DNA: TGTGCCAGCAGCCGGGACTCGATCCAAGAGACCCAGTACTTC. The chain is built from TRBV7-8 and TRBJ2-5, with D possibly matching TRBD2 (6 bases). V lost 5 bases, J lost 1 base, and 11 bases lay in between. CDR3 length: 14 amino acids. Germline CDR1 reads SGHVS; CDR2 reads FQNEAQ.

The genes are TRBV5-1 and TRBJ2-3; TRBD2 matches at 7 bases. J was trimmed by 1 base and V by 0 bases; bases with no gene match: 11. Germline assignment: CDR1 SGHRS and CDR2 YFSETQ. This CDR3 region has 18 residues. CDR3 coding DNA: TGCGCCAGCAGCTTGGTGGCGGGAGCGGGTAGTGGCACAGATACGCAGTATTTT. Its protein product is CASSLVAGAGSGTDTQYF. Full variable domain (remainder filled in from reference TRBV5-1 and TRBJ2-3): KAGVTQTPRYLIKTRGQQVTLSCSPISGHRSVSWYQQTPGQGLQFLFEYFSETQRNKGNFPGRFSGRQFSNSRSEMNVSTLELGDSALYLCASSLVAGAGSGTDTQYFGPGTRLTVL.

This clone was counted only a few times. The chain combines TRBV6-5 with TRBJ1-1, with D uncertain. The germline V gene encodes CDR1 MNHEY and CDR2 SVGAGI. CDR3 length equals 14 residues. Trimming shortened V by 1 base and J by 6 bases, and 12 bases separated the two germline ends. This CDR3 is CASSYLGGRAEAFF. For the CDR3, the DNA is TGTGCCAGCAGTTACTTGGGCGGGCGGGCTGAAGCTTTCTTT.

The CDR3 loop is CASSLGATGAGQYF. In nucleotides, the CDR3 is TGTGCCAGCAGCTTGGGCGCTACAGGGGCTGGTCAGTATTTT. The chain has TRBV7-3 and TRBJ2-3; 7 nucleotides match TRBD1. The J segment lost 12 bases and the V segment lost 3 bases, leaving 12 bases of the junction unmatched. CDR1 is SGHTA, CDR2 FQGTGA, per germline. The CDR3 extends over 14 amino acids.

Here the CDR3 reads CAARGSVTDTQYF. CDR3 in DNA: TGTGCCGCCCGCGGGAGTGTCACAGATACGCAGTATTTT. V and J are TRBV28 and TRBJ2-3; 7 bases map to TRBD2. CDR1 and CDR2 (germline): MDHEN, SYDVKM. The CDR3 loop spans 13 amino acids. Trimming removed 11 bases from V and 2 bases from J; junction bases left unmatched: 7.

The CDR3: CATSAPSTTGELFF. CDR3 coding DNA: TGTGCCACCAGTGCCCCTAGCACCACCGGGGAGCTGTTTTTT. The chain links TRBV24-1 to TRBJ2-2; tentatively, D is TRBD2 (5 bases). V was trimmed by 5 bases and J by 4 bases, leaving 10 bases between them. CDR3 length: 14 residues. Germline V lookup: CDR1 KGHDR, CDR2 SFDVKD.

V gene TRBV2 combines with J gene TRBJ2-1; D unresolved. The CDR3 covers 13 residues. V was pared by 5 bases and J by 4 bases, with 9 bases between. Germline V lookup: CDR1 SNHLY, CDR2 FYNNEI. The CDR3 nucleotides read TGTGCCAGCAGTCTTTCCACTTACAATGAGCAGTTCTTC. Translated, it gives CASSLSTYNEQFF.

The rearrangement joins TRBV7-2 to TRBJ2-1; 8 nucleotides line up with TRBD2. Trimming took 4 bases from V and 0 from J; bases not matched to a gene: 8. Germline values: CDR1 SGHTA, CDR2 FQGNSA. The CDR3 length is 17 residues. The CDR3 nucleotides read TGTGCCAGCAGCTCGTCGCGTACTAGCGGCTCCTACAATGAGCAGTTCTTC. Protein sequence: CASSSSRTSGSYNEQFF.